The 13 T cell receptor beta chains below all came from one sample that was sequenced in a study of neurological immune-mediated disorders. TCRdb analysed the 5' RACE reads with MiXCR anew, one entry per CDR3 protein. The table has some 60,000 distinct CDR3 sequences, roughly 3.5% seen once. The source material was PBMCs. Every receptor here comes from a woman in her twenties or thirties with multiple sclerosis.

This clonotype has at least ten counts. The J gene is TRBJ2-3, the V gene TRBV5-4; D is uncertain. V was cut by 1 base and J by 6 bases, with 9 bases left in between. The germline gives CDR1 SGHNT, CDR2 YYREEE (reference sequence). The CDR3 runs to 13 residues. The CDR3 protein is CASSLLAPDTQYF. CDR3 nucleotides: TGTGCCAGCAGCTTGTTAGCCCCGGATACGCAGTATTTT. Supplemented by reference TRBV5-4 and TRBJ2-3, the full variable domain reads ETGVTQSPTHLIKTRGQQVTLRCSSQSGHNTVSWYQQALGQGPQFIFQYYREEENGRGNFPPRFSGLQFPNYSSELNVNALELDDSALYLCASSLLAPDTQYFGPGTRLTVL.

This clonotype was seen at least ten times. The rearrangement uses TRBV5-1 and TRBJ1-6; no reliable D call. Trimming removed 0 bases at V and 11 bases at J, with 12 bases between. The germline CDR1 and CDR2 sequences are SGHRS and YFSETQ. The CDR3 loop spans 14 amino acids. CDR3 DNA sequence: TGCGCCAGCAGCTTGGAGGTACCGGGGACACCCCTCCACTTT. Its protein is CASSLEVPGTPLHF.

This clonotype was counted many times. This sequence joins TRBV20-1 and TRBJ2-7, with 7 bases fitting TRBD1. Germline-derived CDR1 and CDR2 are DFQATT and SNEGSKA (reference sequence). CDR3 size: 14 residues. Trimming removed 6 bases from V and 3 bases from J; junction bases left unmatched: 11. CDR3 residues: CSAVQGFKGYEQYF. The CDR3 DNA reads TGCAGTGCCGTACAGGGGTTTAAAGGCTACGAGCAGTACTTC.

This clonotype was detected a few times. The chain uses TRBV4-3 and TRBJ2-1; D uncertain. This CDR3 is 15 amino acids long. CDR1 and CDR2 (germline): LGHNA, YSLEER. Trimming cost V 0 bases and J 6 bases, with 12 bases left between them. Here the CDR3 DNA reads TGCGCCAGCAGCCAAGATCTAGGGCTATTCAATGAGCAGTTCTTC. Its protein product is CASSQDLGLFNEQFF.

This clonotype was recorded many times. A read error may produce the germline difference seen at one junction end. The chain has TRBV11-2 and TRBJ1-6, with D uncertain. This CDR3 contains 13 residues. Germline CDR1 is SGHAT and CDR2 is FQNNGV. The CDR3 sequence is CASSLLRDSPLNF. In DNA form, the CDR3 reads TGTGCCAGCAGCTTACTAAGGGATTCACCCCTCAACTTT.

This clonotype appeared a few times. A read error may explain this, as a much larger clone is one base away. V usage is TRBV3-1 and J usage is TRBJ2-1; D may be TRBD1 (6 bases). Between the trimmed V and J ends, which lost 3 bases and 7 bases, there was a span of 13 bases. The CDR3 covers 14 residues. The germline V gene encodes CDR1 LGHDT and CDR2 YNNKEL (reference sequence). CDR3 in amino acids: CASSQGATGNEQFF. DNA of the CDR3: TGTGCCAGCAGCCAGGGGGCGACCGGGAATGAGCAGTTCTTC.

The sample holds many counts of this clonotype. This chain joins TRBV27 and TRBJ2-5; weak D call: TRBD1 (5 bases). With 3 bases removed from V and 5 bases from J, the gap between germline ends came to 22 bases. The CDR3 has 17 amino acids. CDR1 and CDR2 from the germline V gene are MNHEY and SMNVEV (reference sequence). For the CDR3, the DNA is TGTGCCAGCAGTTTGAGGCTAGACTCACAGGATGCGGAGACCCAGTACTTC. Amino acid sequence: CASSLRLDSQDAETQYF.

This clonotype appeared many times. This chain joins TRBV10-3 and TRBJ2-1; 7 positions agree with TRBD1. The CDR3 length is 16 residues. Germline V CDR1 and CDR2: ENHRY, SYGVKD. V lost 0 bases to trimming and J lost 2 bases; unmatched junction nucleotides: 4. The CDR3 DNA reads as TGTGCCATCAGTGAGTCGGACAGGTCAACCTACAATGAGCAGTTCTTC. Protein product: CAISESDRSTYNEQFF.

This clonotype has at least ten counts. The rearrangement links TRBV12-3 or TRBV12-4 to TRBJ1-5; 8 bases fit TRBD1. The V segment lost 6 bases and the J segment 0 bases; nucleotides outside the gene matches: 4. The CDR3 extends over 15 amino acids. The CDR3 DNA reads as TGTGCCAGCAGGCGGCAGGGGGCTAGCAATCAGCCCCAGCATTTT. It yields the protein CASRRQGASNQPQHF.

This clonotype was found many times. This chain connects TRBV20-1 to TRBJ1-1; no clear D gene. The CDR3 loop spans 12 amino acids. Trimming stripped 6 bases from V and 5 bases from J, with 13 bases between. Germline V lookup: CDR1 DFQATT, CDR2 SNEGSKA (reference sequence). In nucleotides, the CDR3 is TGCAGTGCCCAGAGGGCAGTTACTGAAGCTTTCTTT. Translation gives CSAQRAVTEAFF.

This clonotype was recorded at least ten times. The rearrangement links TRBV3-1 to TRBJ2-2, with 8 bases identical to TRBD2. The V and J ends lost 2 bases and 4 bases, in that order; junction bases with no gene match: 6. The CDR3 loop spans 16 amino acids. Looked up from germline, CDR1 is LGHDT and CDR2 is YNNKEL (reference sequence). The CDR3 is CASSQHSGEGTGELFF. CDR3 nucleotide sequence: TGTGCCAGCAGCCAACATAGCGGGGAGGGCACCGGGGAGCTGTTTTTT.

This clonotype occurred many times. The CDR3 reads CAIKGDGNTEAFF. The CDR3 DNA sequence: TGTGCCATCAAGGGAGACGGGAACACTGAAGCTTTCTTT. The chain has TRBV10-3 and TRBJ1-1; unclear D gene. CDR3 length: 13 residues. Trimming removed 7 bases from V and 1 base from J, with 10 bases in between. From germline, CDR1 is ENHRY and CDR2 SYGVKD.

This clonotype has a count of ten or more. This chain connects TRBV6-6 to TRBJ1-1; TRBD1 matches at 10 bases. Germline trimming cut 6 bases from V and 0 bases from J; bases unmatched to any gene: 7. The CDR3 extends over 16 amino acids. In germline, CDR1 is MNHNY, CDR2 SVGAGI (reference sequence). The CDR3 loop is CASRPRDRGMNTEAFF. The CDR3 DNA reads TGTGCCAGCAGACCGCGGGACAGGGGAATGAACACTGAAGCTTTCTTT.